This is a list of T cell receptor beta chains from one sample in a study of blood T cell repertoires in COVID-19. Assay: immunoSEQ multiplex PCR; the TCRdb copy retains only in-frame clones and omits some. The sample gives about 250,000 clones, about 89% of which show up once; just under 0.95% is in the top ten. The source material was peripheral blood. The receptors were gathered from a woman aged 40 to 50 who had recovered from COVID-19. The CDR3 runs from the conserved cysteine through the conserved F or W. D genes are given only for firm matches. Clone size is given for some rows only: seen once, a few or many times, or a class if the clone is expanded.

J gene	V gene	clone size	D gene	CDR3 protein	CDR3 DNA
TRBJ2-2	TRBV5-4	NA	TRBD1	CASRMTGVTGELFF	TGTGCCAGCAGAATGACAGGGGTCACCGGGGAGCTGTTTTTT
TRBJ2-5	TRBV29-1	NA	TRBD1	CSVASRGQETQYF	TGCAGCGTTGCATCCAGGGGGCAGGAGACCCAGTACTTC
TRBJ2-3	TRBV21-1	NA	NA	CASSKSGGPTSTDTQYF	TGTGCCAGCAGCAAAAGTGGCGGGCCGACTAGCACAGATACGCAGTATTTT
TRBJ2-2	TRBV5-1	NA	TRBD2	CASRASGNTGELFF	TGCGCCAGCCGGGCTAGCGGGAACACCGGGGAGCTGTTTTTT
TRBJ1-1	TRBV27	NA	NA	CASKHLEGASEAFF	TGTGCCAGCAAACACCTAGAAGGGGCCTCTGAAGCTTTCTTT
TRBJ2-5	TRBV7-2	NA	TRBD1	CASSLGTGVKETQYF	TGTGCCAGCAGCCTCGGGACAGGGGTGAAAGAGACCCAGTACTTC
TRBJ2-1	TRBV10-3	NA	NA	CAISARNEQFF	TGTGCCATCAGTGCGAGAAATGAGCAGTTCTTC
TRBJ1-5	TRBV6-2/TRBV6-3	NA	NA	CASSYSARGPNQPQHF	TGTGCCAGCAGTTACTCAGCCAGGGGTCCGAATCAGCCCCAGCATTTT
TRBJ2-5	TRBV7-2	NA	TRBD2	CASSSAGEPLGETQYF	TGTGCCAGCAGCTCCGCGGGAGAACCACTCGGAGAGACCCAGTACTTC
TRBJ2-2	TRBV4-1	once	NA	CASSSPGSSNTGELFF	TGCGCCAGCAGTTCCCCGGGTTCCTCCAACACCGGGGAGCTGTTTTTT
TRBJ2-7	TRBV5-5	NA	TRBD1	CASSSTGPEQYF	TGTGCCAGCAGCTCGACAGGGCCCGAGCAGTACTTC
TRBJ2-4	TRBV13	NA	TRBD1	CASSLGDRKNIQYF	TGTGCCAGCAGCTTAGGGGACAGGAAAAACATTCAGTACTTC
TRBJ2-3	TRBV5-1	NA	NA	CASTLGGSTDTQYF	TGCGCCAGCACCCTTGGCGGGAGCACAGATACGCAGTATTTT
TRBJ2-7	TRBV9	NA	NA	CASSLMAEGYEQYF	TGTGCCAGCAGTCTTATGGCCGAGGGCTACGAGCAGTACTTC
TRBJ1-4	TRBV27	NA	TRBD1	CASSTGDSRNEKLFF	TGTGCCAGCTCCACGGGGGACAGTCGCAATGAAAAACTGTTTTTT
TRBJ2-2	TRBV11-2	once	TRBD2	CASSTTSGNTGELFF	TGTGCCAGCAGCACGACTAGCGGCAACACCGGGGAGCTGTTTTTT
TRBJ2-7	TRBV13	NA	NA	CASSFDGKPSYEQYF	TGTGCCAGCAGCTTCGACGGGAAACCTTCCTACGAGCAGTACTTC
TRBJ2-7	TRBV6-5	NA	TRBD1	CASAPGQSSYEQYF	TGTGCCTCAGCTCCGGGACAGAGCTCCTACGAGCAGTACTTC
TRBJ2-1	TRBV5-1	NA	TRBD2	CAGTSGRGGKFF	TGCGCTGGGACTAGCGGGAGAGGGGGGAAGTTCTTC
TRBJ2-1	TRBV4-1	once	TRBD2	CASSQGTSGDEQFF	TGCGCCAGCAGCCAAGGGACTAGTGGCGATGAGCAGTTCTTC
TRBJ2-1	TRBV19	NA	NA	CASTAYNEQFF	TGTGCCAGTACCGCCTACAATGAGCAGTTCTTC
TRBJ1-2	TRBV19	NA	TRBD1	CASSIFRGPAYGYTF	TGTGCCAGTAGTATATTTAGGGGGCCGGCCTATGGCTACACCTTC
TRBJ1-5	TRBV2	NA	TRBD1	CASSADRGGKPQHF	TGTGCCAGCAGCGCGGACAGGGGAGGGAAGCCCCAGCATTTT
TRBJ1-1	TRBV27	NA	TRBD1	CASRGTGEAFF	TGTGCCAGCAGGGGGACAGGGGAAGCTTTCTTT
TRBJ1-5	TRBV19	few	NA	CASSDPGFRVAQPQHF	TGTGCCAGTAGCGACCCGGGCTTCAGGGTAGCTCAGCCCCAGCATTTT
TRBJ1-5	TRBV6-5	NA	NA	CDPRSRNQPQHF	TGTGACCCGCGGAGTCGAAATCAGCCCCAGCATTTT
TRBJ2-1	TRBV9	NA	TRBD2	CASSVGGGLAGDYNEQFF	TGTGCCAGCAGCGTAGGGGGGGGACTAGCGGGAGACTACAATGAGCAGTTCTTC
TRBJ2-3	TRBV4-2	NA	TRBD2	CASSQLAGGVDTQYF	TGTGCCAGCAGCCAACTAGCGGGAGGGGTAGATACGCAGTATTTT
TRBJ1-1	TRBV27	NA	NA	CASSLRHPYTEAFF	TGTGCCAGCAGTTTAAGACACCCCTACACTGAAGCTTTCTTT
TRBJ2-1	TRBV4-1	NA	TRBD2	CASSSQGGLAGDLGAYNEQFF	TGCGCCAGCAGCTCGCAGGGGGGACTAGCGGGAGACCTCGGGGCTTACAATGAGCAGTTCTTC
TRBJ1-2	TRBV9	NA	TRBD1	CASSPRTGTGFGYTF	TGTGCCAGCAGCCCCCGGACCGGGACAGGGTTTGGCTACACCTTC
TRBJ2-1	TRBV3-1/TRBV3-2	NA	TRBD2	CASSPRTSGSYNEQFF	TGTGCCAGCAGCCCCAGGACTAGCGGATCCTACAATGAGCAGTTCTTC
TRBJ2-1	TRBV28	NA	TRBD2	CASSLASGYGYNEQFF	TGTGCCAGCAGTTTAGCTAGCGGGTACGGATACAATGAGCAGTTCTTC
TRBJ2-7	TRBV5-1	NA	NA	CASSLASVGNEQYF	TGCGCCAGCAGCTTAGCTAGCGTGGGGAACGAGCAGTACTTC
TRBJ2-1	TRBV21-1	NA	NA	CAHTGAKNENEQFF	TGTGCCCACACAGGGGCGAAAAACGAGAATGAGCAGTTCTTC
TRBJ1-5	TRBV7-9	once	NA	CASSAGDYSNQPQHF	TGTGCCAGCAGTGCAGGGGATTATAGCAATCAGCCCCAGCATTTT
TRBJ2-2	TRBV7-9	many	TRBD2	CASSLGTSENANTGELFF	TGTGCCAGCAGCTTAGGGACTAGCGAAAACGCGAACACCGGGGAGCTGTTTTTT
TRBJ2-1	TRBV25-1	NA	TRBD2	CASSAPGLAGVFNEQFF	TGTGCCAGCAGTGCGCCGGGACTAGCGGGAGTGTTCAATGAGCAGTTCTTC
TRBJ2-6	TRBV6-9	NA	TRBD1	CASSYRGQGRSGANVLTF	TGTGCCAGCAGTTATAGGGGACAGGGCCGCTCTGGGGCCAACGTCCTGACTTTC
TRBJ1-1	TRBV2	NA	NA	CASSEWLGVNTEAFF	TGTGCCAGCAGTGAGTGGCTCGGAGTGAACACTGAAGCTTTCTTT
TRBJ2-3	TRBV19	NA	NA	CASSVDRSTDTQYF	TGTGCCAGTAGTGTTGACAGGAGCACAGATACGCAGTATTTT
TRBJ1-5	TRBV6-5	NA	NA	CASTEAPHPQHF	TGTGCCAGCACCGAGGCCCCTCACCCCCAGCATTTT
TRBJ2-1	TRBV29-1	NA	TRBD1	CSVPSLGTGVNEQFF	TGCAGCGTCCCTTCTCTAGGGACAGGGGTGAATGAGCAGTTCTTC
TRBJ2-7	TRBV28	once	NA	CATGTRGYEQYF	TGTGCCACCGGGACTCGGGGCTACGAGCAGTACTTC
TRBJ2-3	TRBV25-1	NA	TRBD2	CASSEASGSSGDTQYF	TGTGCCAGCAGTGAAGCTAGCGGGAGTTCGGGCGATACGCAGTATTTT
TRBJ1-1	TRBV7-2	NA	NA	CASSIQGGTEAFF	TGTGCCAGCAGCATACAGGGTGGCACTGAAGCTTTCTTT
TRBJ1-1	TRBV18	NA	NA	CASSPRETGGSGEAFF	TGTGCCAGCTCACCACGGGAAACGGGAGGATCTGGGGAAGCTTTCTTT
TRBJ2-4	TRBV27	NA	TRBD1	CASWDREYIQYF	TGTGCCAGCTGGGACAGGGAGTACATTCAGTACTTC
TRBJ2-1	TRBV6-6	NA	NA	CASFQGNEQFF	TGTGCCAGCTTCCAGGGCAATGAGCAGTTCTTC
TRBJ1-3	TRBV30	NA	NA	CAWSVAGIGNTIYF	TGTGCCTGGAGTGTAGCAGGCATCGGAAACACCATATATTTT
TRBJ2-3	TRBV3-1/TRBV3-2	NA	NA	CASSQGALSTDTQYF	TGTGCCAGCAGCCAAGGTGCGCTTAGCACAGATACGCAGTATTTT
TRBJ1-4	TRBV30	NA	NA	CAWSFGQVDEKLFF	TGTGCCTGGAGTTTTGGGCAAGTGGATGAAAAACTGTTTTTT
TRBJ2-3	TRBV3-1/TRBV3-2	once	TRBD2	CASSLFGLAGGTDTQYF	TGTGCCAGCAGCCTGTTTGGACTAGCGGGAGGCACAGATACGCAGTATTTT
TRBJ2-7	TRBV19	NA	TRBD2	CASSITSGYEQYF	TGTGCCAGTAGTATCACTAGCGGATACGAGCAGTACTTC
TRBJ1-2	TRBV6-1	NA	NA	CASSEVTGTNYGYTF	TGTGCCAGCAGTGAAGTGACCGGGACTAACTATGGCTACACCTTC
TRBJ1-3	TRBV19	NA	NA	CASSISGNTIYF	TGTGCCAGTAGTATCTCCGGAAACACCATATATTTT
TRBJ2-2	TRBV7-3	NA	NA	CASSLGSGTMREGGELFF	TGTGCCAGCAGCTTAGGAAGCGGTACCATGAGAGAGGGTGGGGAGCTGTTTTTT
TRBJ1-4	TRBV11-3	NA	TRBD1	CASSSPGTGVNEKLFF	TGTGCCAGCAGCAGTCCCGGGACAGGGGTTAATGAAAAACTGTTTTTT
TRBJ2-7	TRBV10-3	NA	NA	CAISEQRVLFYEQYF	TGTGCCATCAGTGAACAGCGGGTCTTATTCTACGAGCAGTACTTC